This T cell receptor beta chain was identified during a study of regulatory T cells in long-lasting Graves disease. Trimming left V 6 bases short and J 0 bases short, with 9 bases between. The CDR3 runs 15 residues. iRepertoire HTBI primers and Arm-PCR of CDR3 regions built TCR beta libraries. TCRdb itself ran the multiplex PCR reads through MiXCR, one entry per CDR3 protein. The sample shows around 480,000 distinct CDR3 sequences, 15% to 20% of them seen only once. Time point described: newly diagnosed GD, antithyroid drugs for less than 3 months. From PBMCs, RNA was extracted and then used to make the TCR library. These data are also associated with another study on T cells in Graves' hyperthyroidism and ophthalmopathy. That source adds: Investigators excluded patients with uncontrolled infection, other autoimmune disease, pregnancy or lactation.

Sequencing was performed on peripheral blood mononuclear cells (PBMCs), taken at new diagnosis, from a patient treated with antithyroid drugs. The chain employs TRBV12-3 or TRBV12-4 and TRBJ2-6; D is unresolved. The sequence was obtained from a woman between 40 and 65 years old with Graves disease. The CDR3, as DNA: TGTGCCAGCAGCCCCAGACGCTCTGGGGCCAACGTCCTGACTTTC. This sequence encodes CASSPRRSGANVLTF.